This T cell receptor (beta chain) comes out of a study of blood T cells in healthy people across ages. The use of a sample-barcoded 5' primer and a J-beta primer mix characterized a second PCR of roughly 6 to 11 cycles. One entry per CDR3 protein, called by TCRdb with MiXCR from the 5' RACE reads. The data contain 870,000 or so distinct CDR3 sequences, around 26% of them singletons. Healthy Caucasians from Russia aged roughly 6 to 100 served as donors. Roughly 10 milliliters was the volume of peripheral blood drawn from each donor. Deletions cut 6 bases from V and 2 bases from J, with 10 bases between. The CDR3 totals 13 residues. This clonotype was recorded many times.

This TCR was recovered from a woman of 80 years or more in good health. The sequencing sample was made of blood. The V and J genes are TRBV12-3 or TRBV12-4 and TRBJ1-2, with D perhaps matching TRBD1 (6 bases). For the CDR3, the DNA is TGTGCCAGCAGGATGACAGGAAACTATGGCTACACCTTC. Encoded protein: CASRMTGNYGYTF.